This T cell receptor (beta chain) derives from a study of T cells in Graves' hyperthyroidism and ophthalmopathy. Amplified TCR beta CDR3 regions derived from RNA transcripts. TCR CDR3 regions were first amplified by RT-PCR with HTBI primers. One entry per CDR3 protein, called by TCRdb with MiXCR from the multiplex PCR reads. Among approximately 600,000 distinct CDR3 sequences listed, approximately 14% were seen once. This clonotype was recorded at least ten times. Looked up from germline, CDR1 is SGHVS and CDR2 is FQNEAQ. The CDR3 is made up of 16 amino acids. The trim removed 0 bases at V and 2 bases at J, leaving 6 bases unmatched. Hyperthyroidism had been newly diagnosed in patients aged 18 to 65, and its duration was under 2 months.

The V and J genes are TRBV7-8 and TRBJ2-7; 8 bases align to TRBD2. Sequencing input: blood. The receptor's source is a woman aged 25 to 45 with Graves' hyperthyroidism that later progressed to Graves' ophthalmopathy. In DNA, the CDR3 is TGTGCCAGCAGCTTAGCAGCGGGAGACCTACCCTACGAGCAGTACTTC. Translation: CASSLAAGDLPYEQYF.